A single sample gave rise to the 23 T cell receptor beta chains below, sequenced in a study of STAT5B mutations in CD4+ large granular lymphocyte leukemia. Profiled with immunoSEQ multiplex PCR; TCRdb holds only in-frame clones, not every one. The table lists around 50,000 clones, approximately 84% of them singletons. Material: CD4+ T cells from blood buffy coats. These receptor sequences come from a human donor in good health.

This sequence joins TRBV14 and TRBJ1-1; 8 bases map to TRBD1. Germline-derived CDR1 and CDR2 are SGHDN and FVKESK. With V trimmed by 0 bases and J by 6 bases, 3 bases remained unmatched. There are 14 residues in the CDR3. CDR3 loop: CASSQDRGLPEAFF. The CDR3 DNA reads as TGTGCCAGCAGCCAAGACAGGGGGCTTCCTGAAGCTTTCTTT.

The rearrangement joins TRBV7-9 to TRBJ1-2; unclear D gene. Between the trimmed V and J ends, which lost 1 base and 2 bases, there was a span of 11 bases. Germline assignment: CDR1 SEHNR and CDR2 FQNEAQ (reference sequence). The CDR3 is 15 amino acids. CDR3 in DNA: TGTGCCAGCAGCTTAGACCCCAGGCAAAACTATGGCTACACCTTC. Translated: CASSLDPRQNYGYTF. The full variable domain, in which reference TRBV7-9 and TRBJ1-2 provide the parts outside the CDR3, is DTGVSQNPRHKITKRGQNVTFRCDPISEHNRLYWYRQTLGQGPEFLTYFQNEAQLEKSRLLSDRFSAERPKGSFSTLEIQRTEQGDSAMYLCASSLDPRQNYGYTFGSGTRLTVV.

The chain has TRBV6-5 and TRBJ1-2; D is ambiguous. V dropped 7 bases and J dropped 1 base, with 10 bases sitting between them. There are 13 residues in the CDR3. CDR1 is MNHEY and CDR2 is SVGAGI in the germline V gene. The CDR3 here is CASNPWVNYGYTF. The DNA for the CDR3 is TGTGCCAGCAATCCCTGGGTTAACTATGGCTACACCTTC.

J is TRBJ1-2 and V is TRBV9; D ambiguous. CDR3 length equals 14 residues. Trimming took 0 bases from V and 4 from J, leaving 10 bases between them. Germline V gene sequence: CDR1 SGDLS, CDR2 YYNGEE. The CDR3 nucleotides are TGTGCCAGCAGCGTAGCTGGGCCTCTCTATGGCTACACCTTC. Residues: CASSVAGPLYGYTF.

This clone was recorded once. The DNA for the CDR3 is TGTGCCAGTAGTATACGGGAGGGCTACGAGCAGTACTTC. It is translated as CASSIREGYEQYF. The V gene is TRBV19, the J gene TRBJ2-7; 8 nucleotides match TRBD2. The CDR3 length is 13 residues. The V segment lost 2 bases and the J segment 3 bases; nucleotides outside the gene matches: 0. Germline lookup yields CDR1 LNHDA and CDR2 SQIVND (reference sequence).

The chain recombines TRBV7-9 with TRBJ1-2, with a possible D match to TRBD1 (5 bases). The CDR3 length is 15 residues. V lost 1 base and J lost 4, with 13 bases in between. Germline CDR1 SEHNR, CDR2 FQNEAQ (reference sequence). The CDR3 region has the DNA TGTGCCAGCAGCTTAGGCTCTTCAGGGAGCTATGGCTACACCTTC. Its translation is CASSLGSSGSYGYTF.

The rearrangement uses TRBV5-4 and TRBJ2-1; TRBD1 is a possible D gene (6 bases). This CDR3 comprises 11 residues. V was cut by 4 bases and J by 16 bases, with 15 bases left in between. Germline CDR1 SGHNT, CDR2 YYREEE (reference sequence). CDR3 nucleotide sequence: TGTGCCAGCAGCAACCGGGACACGGATTTCTTC. It translates to CASSNRDTDFF.

The chain employs TRBV11-2 and TRBJ2-7; 11 bases map to TRBD2. CDR3 size: 15 residues. Germline V CDR1 and CDR2: SGHAT, FQNNGV. The V segment lost 6 bases and the J segment 3 bases; nucleotides outside the gene matches: 7. The CDR3 nucleotides are TGTGCCAGCAGACCGCTAGCGGGGGGAGTCTACGAGCAGTACTTC. It is translated as CASRPLAGGVYEQYF. The full variable domain, its missing parts supplied by reference TRBV11-2 and TRBJ2-7, is EAGVAQSPRYKIIEKRQSVAFWCNPISGHATLYWYQQILGQGPKLLIQFQNNGVVDDSQLPKDRFSAERLKGVDSTLKIQPAKLEDSAVYLCASRPLAGGVYEQYFGPGTRLTVT.

The genes are TRBV21-1 and TRBJ1-1; the tabulated D call, TRBD1, remains unverified against the DNA. TRBV21-1 is labeled a pseudogene. The CDR3 is 12 amino acids. The CDR3 sequence: CASDRARTEAFF. The CDR3 DNA follows: TGTGCCAGCGACAGGGCGAGGACTGAAGCTTTCTTT.

V is TRBV19 and J is TRBJ2-2, with 7 bases identical to TRBD2. The CDR3 spans 16 residues. The junction had 7 bases not matched to a gene; V was cut back by 1 base and J by 5 bases. Germline CDR1 is LNHDA and CDR2 is SQIVND (reference sequence). This CDR3 is CASSIASGGRTGELFF. The CDR3 DNA is TGTGCCAGTAGTATAGCGTCGGGAGGTCGGACCGGGGAGCTGTTTTTT. Full variable domain (remainder filled in from reference TRBV19 and TRBJ2-2): DGGITQSPKYLFRKEGQNVTLSCEQNLNHDAMYWYRQDPGQGLRLIYYSQIVNDFQKGDIAEGYSVSREKKESFPLTVTSAQKNPTAFYLCASSIASGGRTGELFFGEGSRLTVL.

The chain combines TRBV5-6 with TRBJ1-5, with D maybe TRBD1 (6 bases). V was pared by 0 bases and J by 6 bases, with 16 bases between. The CDR3 is 16 amino acids. The V gene's germline CDR1 is SGHDT and CDR2 YYEEEE. CDR3 nucleotide sequence: TGTGCCAGCAGCTTGGGGTCTCAGGGGTGGGCTCAGCCCCAGCATTTT. Translation: CASSLGSQGWAQPQHF.

This clone rates as medium-sized (0.01 to 0.1%). The V call is TRBV2, the J call TRBJ1-1; no firm D call. Trimming stripped 3 bases from V and 0 bases from J, with 5 bases between. This CDR3 has 13 amino acids. Looked up from germline, CDR1 is SNHLY and CDR2 is FYNNEI. The CDR3 bases are TGTGCCAGCAGTGAGGCAGTGAACACTGAAGCTTTCTTT. This sequence encodes CASSEAVNTEAFF.

The sample holds one count of this clone. J is TRBJ2-7 and V is TRBV11-3; tentatively, D is TRBD2 (6 bases). The V end was cut by 1 base, the J end by 7 bases, with 17 bases between. The germline gives CDR1 SGHNT, CDR2 YENEEA. The CDR3 spans 15 residues. In DNA form, the CDR3 reads TGTGCCAGCAGCTTAGGAATTACGGGAGTGGGAGAGCAGTACTTC. Its protein product is CASSLGITGVGEQYF.

The chain employs TRBV10-3 and TRBJ1-4; D is possibly TRBD1 (6 bases). The V gene's germline CDR1 is ENHRY and CDR2 SYGVKD. V lost 6 bases and J lost 5, with 16 bases in between. The CDR3 is 15 residues long. As DNA, the CDR3 is TGTGCCATCAGCGTCAAAGGGGGGTACAATGAAAAACTGTTTTTT. This encodes CAISVKGGYNEKLFF.

The chain combines TRBV11-3 with TRBJ2-2; D remains ambiguous. Germline V lookup: CDR1 SGHNT, CDR2 YENEEA. Trimming pared 5 bases from V and 0 bases from J, leaving 1 base between. The CDR3 sequence is 12 residues long. The DNA of the CDR3 is TGTGCCAGCAGCCCGAACACCGGGGAGCTGTTTTTT. Translated: CASSPNTGELFF.

This clone has just one count. The chain employs TRBV27 and TRBJ2-5; 7 positions match TRBD2. CDR1 is MNHEY, CDR2 SMNVEV, per germline (reference sequence). The CDR3 has 14 amino acids. V trimming: 6 bases; J trimming: 1 base; junction bases outside the gene matches: 5. The CDR3 region is CASRQSGGQETQYF. In nucleotides, the CDR3 is TGTGCCAGCAGGCAATCGGGGGGCCAAGAGACCCAGTACTTC.

The rearrangement links TRBV10-2 to TRBJ1-3; D remains ambiguous. Trimming stripped 2 bases from V and 7 bases from J, with 9 bases between. CDR3 length: 13 residues. Germline assignment: CDR1 WSHSY and CDR2 SAAADI. CDR3 amino acids: CASSEGTPNTIYF. DNA for the CDR3: TGCGCCAGCAGTGAGGGCACTCCGAACACCATATATTTT.

The rearrangement uses TRBV30 and TRBJ1-4; D is undetermined. The ends were cut back, 0 bases at V and 5 bases at J, with 10 bases in the middle. CDR3 length equals 14 residues. In germline, CDR1 is GTSNPN, CDR2 SVGIG (reference sequence). This CDR3 is CAWSVSQENEKLFF. CDR3 DNA: TGTGCCTGGAGTGTAAGCCAGGAAAATGAAAAACTGTTTTTT.

The V call is TRBV10-1, the J call TRBJ2-7; D is undetermined. V lost 3 bases and J lost 4, with 7 bases in between. CDR1 WNHNN and CDR2 SYGVQD come from the germline V gene (reference sequence). The CDR3 length is 12 residues. This CDR3 is CASSDTLYEQYF. CDR3 nucleotides: TGCGCCAGCAGTGACACTCTATACGAGCAGTACTTC.

The chain uses TRBV5-1 and TRBJ2-3, with D possibly being TRBD2 (5 bases). The germline V and J ends were trimmed by 0 bases and 4 bases, with 12 bases remaining between them. Per germline, CDR1 SGHRS and CDR2 YFSETQ. This CDR3 comprises 15 residues. The CDR3 loop is CASSLDPGAADTQYF. In DNA form, the CDR3 reads TGCGCCAGCAGCTTGGACCCAGGAGCGGCAGATACGCAGTATTTT. The variable domain in full, with the rest retrieved from reference TRBV5-1 and TRBJ2-3, is KAGVTQTPRYLIKTRGQQVTLSCSPISGHRSVSWYQQTPGQGLQFLFEYFSETQRNKGNFPGRFSGRQFSNSRSEMNVSTLELGDSALYLCASSLDPGAADTQYFGPGTRLTVL.

The chain is built from TRBV27 and TRBJ1-5; possible D gene TRBD1, 5 bases. The germline V and J ends were trimmed by 0 bases and 7 bases, with 7 bases remaining between them. From germline, CDR1 is MNHEY and CDR2 SMNVEV (reference sequence). The CDR3 runs to 13 residues. The chain's CDR3 is CASSLSRDQPQHF. In DNA, the CDR3 is TGTGCCAGCAGTTTATCGAGGGACCAGCCCCAGCATTTT.

The chain is built from TRBV2 and TRBJ2-3; D remains ambiguous. Trimming pared 11 bases from V and 0 bases from J, leaving 15 bases between. CDR1 and CDR2 from the germline V gene are SNHLY and FYNNEI. The CDR3 totals 14 residues. In nucleotides, the CDR3 is TGTGCCTTCCGACCCCCTTCTAGCACAGATACGCAGTATTTT. Its translation is CAFRPPSSTDTQYF.

The chain recombines TRBV5-6 with TRBJ2-2; 7 bases agree with TRBD1. The CDR3 length is 15 residues. Germline V gene sequence: CDR1 SGHDT, CDR2 YYEEEE. The J segment lost 7 bases and the V segment lost 3 bases, leaving 9 bases of the junction unmatched. CDR3 protein: CASSYRQGPSGELFF. The DNA for the CDR3 is TGTGCCAGCAGCTACAGACAGGGACCGAGCGGGGAGCTGTTTTTT.